The 21 T cell receptor beta chains below come from one sample, sequenced in a study of shared clonotypes between healthy human individuals (dated by TCRdb to about 2020). Library preparation employed the immunoSEQ multiplex PCR assay. Imported from immuneACCESS, the table was reduced by TCRdb to in-frame sequences with V and J called. These copies leave out some clones; in studies compared against another copy, an unresolved V gene accounts for under half, and the cause of the remainder is not known. This sample is represented by over a million clones; about 80% of them were singletons. The ten largest clonotypes hold roughly 0.61% of the sample. The sample consisted of memory CD4+ T cells from PBMCs. The intended sense of this specimen's cell subset or site label: CD45RA-negative fraction. The receptors come from a man between 18 and 29 years old in good health. Some clones in this sample may be carry-over from other donors' samples.

V is TRBV10-3 and J is TRBJ2-7, with 10 nucleotides matching TRBD1. Germline CDR1 and CDR2: ENHRY and SYGVKD. V gave up 5 bases and J gave up 2 bases; unmatched junction bases: 12. The CDR3 has 17 residues. The CDR3 coding sequence is TGTGCCATCAGTTCCCGACAGGGGGCGCGACTACCCTACGAGCAGTACTTC. Its protein is CAISSRQGARLPYEQYF.

The V and J genes are TRBV6-1 and TRBJ2-6; D call uncertain. The V gene lost 1 base and the J gene lost 0 bases, with 13 bases spanning the gap. The CDR3 length is 18 residues. In germline, CDR1 is MNHNS, CDR2 SASEGT. In nucleotides, the CDR3 is TGTGCCAGCAGTGAAGAGTCCAGAGCCTACTCTGGGGCCAACGTCCTGACTTTC. It yields the protein CASSEESRAYSGANVLTF.

CDR3 loop: CAWSARREQYF. CDR3 coding DNA: TGTGCCTGGAGTGCCCGACGGGAGCAGTACTTC. This sequence joins TRBV30 and TRBJ2-7; D is undetermined. The V gene lost 1 base and the J gene lost 7 bases, with 8 bases spanning the gap. The CDR3 spans 11 residues. The germline CDR1 and CDR2 sequences are GTSNPN and SVGIG (reference sequence).

The genes are TRBV7-8 and TRBJ2-4, with TRBD2 matching 13 bases. Germline V gives CDR1 SGHVS, CDR2 FQNEAQ. After removal of 3 bases from V and 0 bases from J, the junction contained 5 bases not matched to a gene. There are 18 residues in the CDR3. The CDR3 nucleotides are TGTGCCAGCAGCTTGGGACTAGCGGGGTCTATAGCCAAAAACATTCAGTACTTC. It translates to CASSLGLAGSIAKNIQYF.

The rearrangement links TRBV18 to TRBJ1-1; TRBD1 aligns across 7 bases. J gave up 0 bases and V 4 bases, and 8 bases lay outside the gene matches. The CDR3 has 16 amino acids. CDR1 is KGHSH and CDR2 is LQKENI in the germline V gene. CDR3 sequence (DNA): TGTGCCAGCTCACTAAGAACAGGGGTGGTGAACACTGAAGCTTTCTTT. Translating it yields CASSLRTGVVNTEAFF.

The chain combines TRBV11-3 with TRBJ2-1, with 10 bases matching TRBD2. V lost 1 base, J lost 3 bases, and 0 bases stayed unmatched. This CDR3 comprises 15 residues. Germline values: CDR1 SGHNT, CDR2 YENEEA. As DNA, the CDR3 is TGTGCCAGCAGCTTAGGACTAGCGGGCTACAATGAGCAGTTCTTC. Encoded protein: CASSLGLAGYNEQFF.

The sample holds one count of this clone. The chain recombines TRBV6-1 with TRBJ2-3, with D unresolved. Germline CDR1 and CDR2: MNHNS and SASEGT. The CDR3 sequence is 13 residues long. Trimming removed 5 bases from V and 3 bases from J, with 9 bases in between. The CDR3 sequence: CASSSLGTDTQYF. Here the CDR3 DNA reads TGTGCCAGCAGTTCCCTAGGAACAGATACGCAGTATTTT.

Details on this clone: A single base separates this from a much larger clone, so it may be a read error. J is TRBJ1-5 and V is TRBV7-9; no definite D call. Germline-derived CDR1 and CDR2 are SEHNR and FQNEAQ (reference sequence). The CDR3 length is 14 residues. CDR3: CASSLDVGNRPQHF. In DNA form, the CDR3 reads TGTGCCAGCAGCTTAGATGTAGGTAATCGGCCCCAGCATTTT.

The gene calls are TRBV27 and TRBJ2-5; possible D gene TRBD2, 6 bases. Germline V gene data show CDR1 as MNHEY and CDR2 as SMNVEV (reference sequence). V was pared by 8 bases and J by 4 bases, with 14 bases between. The CDR3 totals 13 residues. The CDR3 loop is CASGPRRGETQYF. CDR3 in DNA: TGTGCCAGCGGGCCCCGGAGGGGAGAGACCCAGTACTTC.

The CDR3 loop is CASSERKTGEQYF. The CDR3 DNA reads as TGTGCCAGCAGCGAGAGAAAAACGGGGGAGCAGTACTTC. This chain joins TRBV2 and TRBJ2-7; a possible D gene is TRBD2 (5 bases). Between the trimmed V and J ends, which lost 6 bases and 7 bases, there was a span of 16 bases. Per the germline V gene, CDR1 is SNHLY and CDR2 is FYNNEI. There are 13 residues in the CDR3.

This chain links TRBV28 with TRBJ1-1; D ambiguous. Germline V gives CDR1 MDHEN, CDR2 SYDVKM. CDR3 length: 14 amino acids. V was cut by 3 bases and J by 1 base, with 9 bases left in between. CDR3 in amino acids: CASSFLRENTEAFF. For the CDR3, the DNA is TGTGCCAGCAGTTTTCTACGGGAGAACACTGAAGCTTTCTTT.

V gene TRBV5-1 combines with J gene TRBJ2-1; no definite D call. The V gene's germline CDR1 is SGHRS and CDR2 YFSETQ. The CDR3 sequence is 16 residues long. The V end was cut by 4 bases, the J end by 4 bases, with 18 bases between. The CDR3 bases are TGCGCCAGCAGCCCCGATATCTCGGGCCGGTACAATGAGCAGTTCTTC. Amino acid sequence: CASSPDISGRYNEQFF.

This clone was counted between two and nine times. The chain's CDR3 is CASVSDRRVAFF. Here the CDR3 DNA reads TGTGCCAGCGTCTCGGACAGGAGGGTCGCTTTCTTT. This rearrangement joins TRBV28 to TRBJ1-1, with 7 bases matching TRBD1. This CDR3 comprises 12 residues. Unmatched junction bases numbered 11, after V lost 8 bases and J lost 11 bases. Germline V gene data show CDR1 as MDHEN and CDR2 as SYDVKM.

In the case of this clone: One base separates it from a far larger clone, so it is likely a read error. The chain employs TRBV11-2 and TRBJ1-1; 7 bases are shared with TRBD1. The V gene's germline CDR1 is SGHAT and CDR2 FQNNGV. This CDR3 comprises 15 residues. Here the CDR3 reads CVSSPRQGTSNEAFF. In DNA form, the CDR3 reads TGTGTCAGCAGCCCAAGACAGGGAACGAGTAATGAAGCTTTCTTT.

This clone was seen many times. The chain uses TRBV28 and TRBJ2-1; perhaps TRBD2 as D (5 bases). The CDR3 is made up of 15 amino acids. Germline V gives CDR1 MDHEN, CDR2 SYDVKM. V was pared by 7 bases and J by 7 bases, with 20 bases between. For the CDR3, the DNA is TGTGCCAGCAATCACGAACTGAGGGTTTTGAATGAGCAGTTCTTC. This encodes CASNHELRVLNEQFF.

In nucleotides, the CDR3 is TGCGCCAGCAGCAACCAAGGGGCCTATTACTACGAGCAGTACTTC. Protein sequence: CASSNQGAYYYEQYF. This sequence joins TRBV5-1 and TRBJ2-7, with a possible D match to TRBD1 (5 bases). The V gene's germline CDR1 is SGHRS and CDR2 YFSETQ. The CDR3 has 15 residues. Trimming cost V 4 bases and J 3 bases, with 17 bases left between them.

Notes on this clone: At the DNA level, this CDR3 is encoded by other sequences in the same sample as well. This chain connects TRBV28 to TRBJ2-2; D call uncertain. With 6 bases removed from V and 4 bases from J, the gap between germline ends came to 6 bases. The CDR3 sequence is 12 residues long. CDR1 is MDHEN and CDR2 is SYDVKM in the germline V gene. CDR3 amino acids: CASSLITGELFF. CDR3 DNA sequence: TGTGCCAGCAGCCTCATCACCGGGGAGCTGTTTTTT.

The rearrangement uses TRBV13 and TRBJ2-1; tentatively, D is TRBD2 (5 bases). Trimming stripped 0 bases from V and 9 bases from J, with 12 bases between. There are 14 residues in the CDR3. Germline V gene sequence: CDR1 PRHDT, CDR2 FYEKMQ (reference sequence). CDR3 sequence reads: CASSLGSSVGEQFF. The CDR3 DNA reads as TGTGCCAGCAGCTTAGGGAGTAGCGTGGGTGAGCAGTTCTTC.

This clone was seen a handful of times. The rearrangement uses TRBV19 and TRBJ1-4; no definite D call. The CDR3 spans 13 residues. Germline V lookup: CDR1 LNHDA, CDR2 SQIVND (reference sequence). The V end was cut by 4 bases, the J end by 4 bases, with 7 bases between. CDR3 residues: CASSNSINEKLFF. CDR3 nucleotides: TGTGCCAGTAGTAACAGCATTAATGAAAAACTGTTTTTT.

The rearrangement joins TRBV6-6 to TRBJ1-2, with 7 bases fitting TRBD1. Per the germline V gene, CDR1 is MNHNY and CDR2 is SVGAGI (reference sequence). The trim removed 9 bases at V and 7 bases at J, leaving 11 bases unmatched. The CDR3 has 13 amino acids. The DNA for the CDR3 is TGTGCCAGTTCACAGGGGTTAGGTCGTGGCTACACCTTC. Translated: CASSQGLGRGYTF.

This chain uses TRBV30 with TRBJ2-7; TRBD2 matches at 7 bases. V lost 5 bases, J lost 2 bases, and 9 bases stayed unmatched. CDR3 length: 14 amino acids. CDR1 GTSNPN and CDR2 SVGIG come from the germline V gene (reference sequence). The CDR3 nucleotides read TGTGCCTGGGGTAGCGGGCCCCATACCTACGAGCAGTACTTC. Translated: CAWGSGPHTYEQYF.